The 26 T cell receptor beta chains reported below all come from one sample, sequenced in a study of cytomegalovirus exposure and HLA in healthy donors. 60 Vbeta and 13 Jbeta primers were used in PCR. Data came from immunoSEQ multiplex PCR; TCRdb stores just in-frame clones and leaves some out. The table includes 100,000 or so clones, 60% to 85% detected once. The sample comprised PBMCs. The receptor set was obtained from a woman between 35 and 50 years old in good health and CMV-seropositive.

The chain carries TRBV7-2 and TRBJ2-7; D is undetermined. CDR1 is SGHTA, CDR2 FQGNSA, per germline. CDR3 length: 17 amino acids. V lost 5 bases to trimming and J lost 2 bases, with 22 bases between them. As DNA, the CDR3 is TGTGCCAGCAGCCTCAAATCGGGTACGGCCGATCCCTACGAGCAGTACTTC. Encoded protein: CASSLKSGTADPYEQYF.

V usage is TRBV18 and J usage is TRBJ2-2; D possibly corresponds to TRBD1 (5 bases). This CDR3 spans 14 amino acids. V was trimmed by 3 bases and J by 4 bases, leaving 9 bases between them. Per the germline V gene, CDR1 is KGHSH and CDR2 is LQKENI. Here the CDR3 DNA reads TGTGCCAGCTCACCGCCGACAGTCACCGGGGAGCTGTTTTTT. This encodes CASSPPTVTGELFF.

The J gene is TRBJ2-2, the V gene TRBV11-1; TRBD1 is a possible D gene (6 bases). The CDR3 totals 15 residues. Between the trimmed V and J ends, which lost 6 bases and 1 base, there was a span of 12 bases. Germline V gives CDR1 SGHAT, CDR2 FQDESV (reference sequence). CDR3 loop: CASRPGALNTGELFF. The CDR3, as DNA: TGTGCCAGCAGGCCAGGGGCCCTGAACACCGGGGAGCTGTTTTTT.

The rearrangement uses TRBV28 and TRBJ2-1, with D maybe TRBD1 (7 bases). Germline CDR1 MDHEN, CDR2 SYDVKM. This CDR3 is built from 14 residues. Trimming left V 2 bases short and J 7 bases short, with 12 bases between. CDR3 nucleotide sequence: TGTGCCAGCAGTTTACTGACAGGGAGGAATGAGCAGTTCTTC. Protein product: CASSLLTGRNEQFF.

The J gene is TRBJ1-5, the V gene TRBV6-5; 9 bases are a match to TRBD1. The CDR3 has 15 residues. Germline V gene sequence: CDR1 MNHEY, CDR2 SVGAGI. J lost 6 bases, V lost 8 bases, and 11 bases had no gene match. CDR3 amino acids: CASAAFTGGRQPQHF. The CDR3 DNA sequence: TGTGCCAGCGCCGCATTTACAGGGGGCCGTCAGCCCCAGCATTTT.

There are a few counts of this clone. The chain recombines TRBV12-5 with TRBJ1-1; D call uncertain. V shed 6 bases and J shed 0 bases, with 8 bases lying between them. The CDR3 extends over 13 amino acids. Germline V gives CDR1 LGHNT, CDR2 FRNRAP. In DNA form, the CDR3 reads TGTGCTAGTGGCGGTACAGTGAACACTGAAGCTTTCTTT. Its translation: CASGGTVNTEAFF.

This clone was detected a few times. V is TRBV5-1 and J is TRBJ2-3, with 7 bases lining up with TRBD1. V was pared by 4 bases and J by 3 bases, with 11 bases of the junction left unmatched. The CDR3 sequence is 16 residues long. CDR1 is SGHRS, CDR2 YFSETQ, per germline. The CDR3 region is CASSTPDRAGTDTQYF. The CDR3 DNA reads TGCGCCAGCAGCACCCCCGACAGGGCCGGGACAGATACGCAGTATTTT.

The chain has TRBV6-5 and TRBJ1-2, with D unclear. The length of the CDR3 is 15 residues. The V end was cut by 6 bases, the J end by 5 bases, with 19 bases between. Germline V gene data show CDR1 as MNHEY and CDR2 as SVGAGI. The CDR3 here is CASSPAPGPQYGYTF. CDR3 bases: TGTGCCAGCAGCCCAGCCCCAGGCCCCCAATATGGCTACACCTTC.

The chain carries TRBV19 and TRBJ1-4; 7 nucleotides match TRBD1. Germline-derived CDR1 and CDR2 are LNHDA and SQIVND (reference sequence). Trimming cost V 3 bases and J 5 bases; bases outside gene matches: 15. The CDR3 is 18 amino acids. CDR3 sequence reads: CASSIILVRGQLNEKLFF. The CDR3 region has the DNA TGTGCCAGTAGTATTATTTTAGTTCGGGGACAGTTGAATGAAAAACTGTTTTTT.

This chain joins TRBV9 and TRBJ2-7; possibly TRBD2 for D (6 bases). CDR1 is SGDLS and CDR2 is YYNGEE in the germline V gene. CDR3 size: 14 residues. V was clipped by 4 bases and J by 1 base, with 12 bases between them. The CDR3 reads CASSPRGDSYEQYF. CDR3 DNA: TGTGCCAGCAGCCCGCGGGGAGATTCCTACGAGCAGTACTTC.

V is TRBV19 and J is TRBJ2-5, with D tentatively TRBD1 (5 bases). The J call may be wrong; the DNA end is better matched by TRBJ2-7. The CDR3 contains 16 residues. The germline V gene encodes CDR1 LNHDA and CDR2 SQIVND (reference sequence). DNA for the CDR3: TGTGCCAGTAGTACCCTCCCGTCACAGGCACCCTACGAGCAGTACTTC. This sequence encodes CASSTLPSQAPYEQYF.

This chain joins TRBV19 and TRBJ1-3; TRBD1 matches 7 bases. The CDR3 extends over 15 amino acids. V lost 4 bases to trimming and J lost 5 bases; unmatched junction nucleotides: 8. Per germline, CDR1 LNHDA and CDR2 SQIVND (reference sequence). The CDR3 sequence: CASSNPYRGRNTIYF. Here the CDR3 DNA reads TGTGCCAGTAGTAACCCCTACAGGGGTAGAAACACCATATATTTT.

The chain links TRBV4-1 to TRBJ1-5; D gene uncertain. Germline V gene data show CDR1 as MGHRA and CDR2 as YSYEKL. The CDR3 has 16 amino acids. V dropped 0 bases and J dropped 5 bases, with 14 bases sitting between them. The CDR3 DNA sequence: TGCGCCAGCAGCCAAGATGCGCGGTATAAGGATCAGCCCCAGCATTTT. Amino acid sequence: CASSQDARYKDQPQHF.

The rearrangement links TRBV2 to TRBJ2-5, with 7 bases that match TRBD1. Germline V lookup: CDR1 SNHLY, CDR2 FYNNEI. This CDR3 comprises 14 residues. Losses at the gene ends were 6 bases for V and 4 bases for J; bases not matched to a gene: 8. The CDR3 reads CASRSRGGPETQYF. The CDR3 bases are TGTGCCAGCAGATCGAGAGGGGGCCCAGAGACCCAGTACTTC.

Concerning this clone itself: A junction boundary mismatches the germline segment, possibly from a read error. This CDR3 reads CSSSLLAGELLQTNEQFF. The CDR3 bases are TGTTCCAGCAGCTTACTAGCGGGAGAACTTCTACAAACCAATGAGCAGTTCTTC. The V and J genes are TRBV7-9 and TRBJ2-1; 11 bases fit TRBD2. CDR1 and CDR2 (germline): SEHNR, FQNEAQ (reference sequence). The CDR3 is made up of 18 amino acids.

This clone was detected once. This chain links TRBV5-1 with TRBJ1-3; the D is unclear. The CDR3 is 22 residues long. Germline V lookup: CDR1 SGHRS, CDR2 YFSETQ. Between the trimmed V and J ends, which lost 2 bases and 0 bases, there was a span of 30 bases. CDR3 sequence reads: CASSFNPALVTSYASSGNTIYF. CDR3 in DNA: TGCGCCAGCAGCTTTAATCCAGCTCTGGTGACAAGCTATGCCAGCTCTGGAAACACCATATATTTT.

This CDR3 reads CAGKSQGNEQFF. Here the CDR3 DNA reads TGTGCCGGAAAAAGCCAGGGCAATGAGCAGTTCTTC. This sequence joins TRBV28 and TRBJ2-1; maybe TRBD1 (5 bases). CDR1 and CDR2 from the germline V gene are MDHEN and SYDVKM. CDR3 length: 12 amino acids. V gave up 11 bases and J gave up 6 bases, with 14 bases separating them.

This chain connects TRBV7-2 to TRBJ1-2; possibly TRBD1 for D (5 bases). The V end lost 1 base, the J end lost 5 bases, and 11 bases lay between the germline ends. CDR3 length: 14 residues. Germline V gene sequence: CDR1 SGHTA, CDR2 FQGNSA. This CDR3 reads CASSLEARTYGYTF. The CDR3 DNA follows: TGTGCCAGCAGCTTAGAGGCCAGGACATATGGCTACACCTTC.

As DNA, the CDR3 is TGTGCCAGCAGGTCAGCGGGGACCCTTTACGAGCAGTACTTC. It encodes CASRSAGTLYEQYF. The gene calls are TRBV6-6 and TRBJ2-7; 7 bases map to TRBD2. The CDR3 is 14 amino acids. Germline V gene sequence: CDR1 MNHNY, CDR2 SVGAGI (reference sequence). V shed 6 bases, J shed 4 bases, and the junction held 9 bases outside the gene matches.

V is TRBV5-4 and J is TRBJ2-7; a possible D gene is TRBD1 (6 bases). The CDR3 is 15 residues long. Per germline, CDR1 SGHNT and CDR2 YYREEE (reference sequence). V lost 0 bases and J lost 4, with 14 bases in between. The CDR3 loop is CASSLVDSVIYEQYF. CDR3 DNA: TGTGCCAGCAGCTTGGTGGACAGTGTTATATACGAGCAGTACTTC.

Only a few counts were recorded for this clone. This chain joins TRBV28 and TRBJ1-1; no clear D gene. Trimming stripped 7 bases from V and 6 bases from J, with 15 bases between. CDR1 is MDHEN and CDR2 is SYDVKM in the germline V gene. This CDR3 has 13 residues. As DNA, the CDR3 is TGTGCCAGCACCGAACTTAGGAGCGCTGAAGCTTTCTTT. Translated: CASTELRSAEAFF.

V gene TRBV27 combines with J gene TRBJ1-5; TRBD1 matches 8 bases. Trimming removed 5 bases from V and 6 bases from J; junction bases left unmatched: 15. CDR3 length equals 17 residues. Per the germline V gene, CDR1 is MNHEY and CDR2 is SMNVEV (reference sequence). CDR3 in DNA: TGTGCCAGCAGTCAAATGACAGGGGAAAGGATGATTCAGCCCCAGCATTTT. Translating it yields CASSQMTGERMIQPQHF.

For this clone: Other nucleotide sequences from this sample produce the same CDR3. The J gene is TRBJ2-7, the V gene TRBV6-1; 7 bases match TRBD1. The CDR3 consists of 14 residues. Trimming at V came to 7 bases and at J to 3 bases, leaving 9 bases not matched to a gene. The germline gives CDR1 MNHNS, CDR2 SASEGT. The CDR3 DNA sequence: TGTGCCAGCATGAACCTATACAGGGGCTACGAGCAGTACTTC. Protein sequence: CASMNLYRGYEQYF.

The genes are TRBV5-1 and TRBJ2-1, with 10 bases lining up with TRBD1. Unmatched junction bases numbered 10, after V lost 3 bases and J lost 7 bases. The germline gives CDR1 SGHRS, CDR2 YFSETQ. The CDR3 sequence is 16 residues long. CDR3 amino acids: CASSSWDRGSGNEQFF. In DNA form, the CDR3 reads TGCGCCAGCAGCTCCTGGGACAGGGGATCCGGGAATGAGCAGTTCTTC.

This clone was seen only a few times. This chain connects TRBV18 to TRBJ1-5, with D tentatively TRBD1 (5 bases). CDR1 and CDR2 from the germline V gene are KGHSH and LQKENI. This CDR3 contains 15 residues. V was pared by 3 bases and J by 4 bases, with 13 bases between. CDR3 nucleotide sequence: TGTGCCAGCTCACCCAGCGCAGGGATTAATCAGCCCCAGCATTTT. It translates to CASSPSAGINQPQHF.

The J gene is TRBJ1-1, the V gene TRBV7-9, with D possibly matching TRBD1 (5 bases). The CDR3 consists of 13 residues. The V gene's germline CDR1 is SEHNR and CDR2 FQNEAQ (reference sequence). Between the trimmed V and J ends, which lost 3 bases and 7 bases, there was a span of 12 bases. The chain's CDR3 is CASSFQQVLEAFF. The CDR3 DNA sequence: TGTGCCAGCAGCTTCCAACAGGTGCTTGAAGCTTTCTTT.